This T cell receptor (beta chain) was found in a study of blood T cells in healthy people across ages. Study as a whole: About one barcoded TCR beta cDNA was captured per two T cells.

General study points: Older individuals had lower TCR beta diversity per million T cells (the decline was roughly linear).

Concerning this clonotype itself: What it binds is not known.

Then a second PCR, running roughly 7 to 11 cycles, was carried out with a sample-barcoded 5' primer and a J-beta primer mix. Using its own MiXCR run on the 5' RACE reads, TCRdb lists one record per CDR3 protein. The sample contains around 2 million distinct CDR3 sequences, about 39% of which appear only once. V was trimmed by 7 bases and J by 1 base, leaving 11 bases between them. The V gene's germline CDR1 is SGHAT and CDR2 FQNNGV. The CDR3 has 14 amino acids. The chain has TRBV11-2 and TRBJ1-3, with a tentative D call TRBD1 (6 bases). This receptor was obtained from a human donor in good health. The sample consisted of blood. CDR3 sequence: CASIRGGSGNTIYF. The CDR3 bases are TGTGCCAGCATCCGAGGGGGATCTGGAAACACCATATATTTT.